The present entry profiles one T cell receptor beta chain with its context. Its antigen is not identified. Amplification from RNA transcripts yielded the TCR beta CDR3 regions. A first-round RT-PCR used HTBI primers, followed by a second-round multiplex PCR. TCRdb ran MiXCR on the multiplex PCR reads and lists one entry per CDR3 protein. The repertoire has 170,000 or so distinct CDR3 sequences, 37% of them found once; the top ten carry 4.5% to 6%. Ophthalmopathy donors' eye disease showed moderate-to-severe activity, CAS of at least 3, NOSPECS of at least 4 and duration under 3 months. Diagnosis was based on clinical symptoms, serum thyroxine, TRAb, thyroid ultrasound and orbital computed tomography. The authors used Ficoll-Paque density gradient centrifugation to separate PBMCs. The input was around 10 ml of fresh peripheral blood. With 0 bases removed from V and 7 bases from J, the gap between germline ends came to 13 bases. Germline CDR1 and CDR2: LNHNV and YYDKDF (reference sequence). CDR3 size: 14 residues.

These data belong to a study of Graves' ophthalmopathy and Graves' hyperthyroidism. Study-level findings and limits: Sensitivity of approximately 88% and specificity of nearly 82% were achieved when a 13-signature model separated ophthalmopathy from stable hyperthyroidism.

The V call is TRBV15, the J call TRBJ2-7, with a possible D match to TRBD2 (6 bases). This sequence was found in a woman aged 40-49 years with Graves' ophthalmopathy. Material for sequencing was peripheral blood. The CDR3 loop reads CATSRDRGDLEQYF. Written as DNA, the CDR3 is TGTGCCACCAGCAGAGACCGTGGGGACTTGGAGCAGTACTTC.